This T cell receptor beta chain was obtained from a study of blood T cells in healthy people across ages. The extraction recovered at least 5.5 micrograms of total RNA per sample. Overall study findings and caveats: Long-lived and aged donors differed, with more naive CD4+ cells and higher diversity in the long-lived. Estimates drawn from one million T cells were deemed to understate diversity.

There are a few counts of this clonotype. Its antigen is currently unknown. V lost 5 bases, J lost 4 bases, and 17 bases lay in between. Per the germline V gene, CDR1 is SGHTA and CDR2 is FQGNSA. The length of the CDR3 is 15 residues. A sample-barcoded 5' primer and a J-beta primer mix were used in a second PCR of roughly 7 to 12 cycles. TCRdb re-called the 5' RACE reads with MiXCR, one entry per CDR3 protein. Here the sample spans about 830,000 distinct CDR3 sequences, about 59% being singletons. The rearrangement links TRBV7-2 to TRBJ2-5, with TRBD2 as a possible D gene (5 bases). The clonotype was recovered from a man under 40 in good health. The material sequenced was blood. The CDR3 region has the DNA TGTGCCAGCAGCCCGAGGGCGGTTTCCTCAGAGACCCAGTACTTC. This translates into CASSPRAVSSETQYF.